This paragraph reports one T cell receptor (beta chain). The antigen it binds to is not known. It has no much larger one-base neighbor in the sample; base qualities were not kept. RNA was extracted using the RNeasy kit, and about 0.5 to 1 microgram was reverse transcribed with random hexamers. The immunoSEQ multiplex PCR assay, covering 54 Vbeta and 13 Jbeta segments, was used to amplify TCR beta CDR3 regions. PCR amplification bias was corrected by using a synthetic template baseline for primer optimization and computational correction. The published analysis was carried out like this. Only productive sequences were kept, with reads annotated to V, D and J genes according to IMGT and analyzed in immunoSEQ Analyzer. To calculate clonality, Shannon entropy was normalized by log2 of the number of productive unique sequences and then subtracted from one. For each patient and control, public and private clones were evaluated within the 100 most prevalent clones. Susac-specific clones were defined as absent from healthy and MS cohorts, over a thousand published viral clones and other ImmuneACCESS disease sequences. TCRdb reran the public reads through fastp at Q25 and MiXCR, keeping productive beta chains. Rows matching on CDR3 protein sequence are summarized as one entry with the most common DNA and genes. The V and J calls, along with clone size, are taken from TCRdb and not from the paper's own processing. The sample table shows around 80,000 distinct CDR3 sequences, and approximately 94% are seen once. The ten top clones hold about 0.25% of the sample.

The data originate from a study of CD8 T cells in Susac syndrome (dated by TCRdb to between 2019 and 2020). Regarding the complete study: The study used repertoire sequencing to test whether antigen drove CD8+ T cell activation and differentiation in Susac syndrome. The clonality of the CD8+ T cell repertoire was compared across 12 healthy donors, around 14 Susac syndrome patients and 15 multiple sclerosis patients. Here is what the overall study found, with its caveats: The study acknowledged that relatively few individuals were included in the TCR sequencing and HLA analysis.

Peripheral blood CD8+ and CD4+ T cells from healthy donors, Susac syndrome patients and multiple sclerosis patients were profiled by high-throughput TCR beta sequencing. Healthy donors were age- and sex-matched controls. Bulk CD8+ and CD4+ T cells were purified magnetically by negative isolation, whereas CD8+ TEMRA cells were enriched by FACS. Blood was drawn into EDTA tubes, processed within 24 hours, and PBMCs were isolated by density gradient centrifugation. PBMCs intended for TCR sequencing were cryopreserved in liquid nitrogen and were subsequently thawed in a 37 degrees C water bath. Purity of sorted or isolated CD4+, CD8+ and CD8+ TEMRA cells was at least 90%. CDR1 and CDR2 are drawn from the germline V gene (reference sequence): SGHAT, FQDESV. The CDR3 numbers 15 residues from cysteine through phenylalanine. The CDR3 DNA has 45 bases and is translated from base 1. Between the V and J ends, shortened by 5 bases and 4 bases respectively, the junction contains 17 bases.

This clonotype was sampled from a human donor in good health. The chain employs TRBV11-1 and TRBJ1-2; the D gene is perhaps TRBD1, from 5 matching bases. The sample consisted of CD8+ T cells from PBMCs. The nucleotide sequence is TGTGCCAGCAGCCCGGGGACGGTTCCTAGCTATGGCTACACCTTC. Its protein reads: CASSPGTVPSYGYTF. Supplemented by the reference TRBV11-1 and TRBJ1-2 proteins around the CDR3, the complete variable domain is EAEVAQSPRYKITEKSQAVAFWCDPISGHATLYWYRQILGQGPELLVQFQDESVVDDSQLPKDRFSAERLKGVDSTLKIQPAELGDSAMYLCASSPGTVPSYGYTFGSGTRLTVV.